What follows are 12 T cell receptor beta chains derived from one specimen sequenced in a study of naive and memory T cell subsets. An equimolar mix of two oligonucleotides served as the beta constant-region primer for TRBC1 and TRBC2. Ligated cDNA was amplified by four rounds of PCR with nested alpha and beta constant-region primers and SP2. Each CDR3 protein gets one entry after TCRdb re-called the UMI-ligation and nested PCR reads with MiXCR. The table has over 100,000 distinct CDR3 sequences, 35% to 40% seen once. The sequencing sample was made of central memory CD4+ T cells from blood. The receptors stem from a human donor in good health.

The V gene is TRBV7-9, the J gene TRBJ1-6; D call uncertain. Germline V gene sequence: CDR1 SEHNR, CDR2 FQNEAQ (reference sequence). The ends were cut back, 3 bases at V and 10 bases at J, with 13 bases in the middle. The CDR3 covers 14 residues. The chain's CDR3 is CASSLGIEESPLHF. In DNA form, the CDR3 reads TGTGCCAGCAGCTTGGGGATTGAAGAATCACCCCTCCACTTT.

The chain joins TRBV20-1 to TRBJ1-4; the D gene is possibly TRBD1 (5 bases). Germline loops: CDR1 DFQATT, CDR2 SNEGSKA (reference sequence). Trimming cost V 6 bases and J 4 bases, with 12 bases left between them. The CDR3 runs to 13 residues. The CDR3: CSAPKGVNEKLFF. DNA for the CDR3: TGCAGTGCGCCAAAAGGGGTTAATGAAAAACTGTTTTTT.

J is TRBJ2-5 and V is TRBV29-1; D is unresolved. V gave up 2 bases and J gave up 0 bases, with 7 bases separating them. This CDR3 region has 13 residues. The germline gives CDR1 SQVTM, CDR2 ANQGSEA. As DNA, the CDR3 is TGCAGCGTTGAACCAGGACACCAAGAGACCCAGTACTTC. Amino acid sequence: CSVEPGHQETQYF.

CDR3 sequence reads: CSASVAGGKGGLYEQYF. CDR3 bases: TGCAGTGCTAGTGTAGCGGGAGGCAAAGGTGGTTTGTACGAGCAGTACTTC. The V and J genes are TRBV20-1 and TRBJ2-7; 10 bases are shared with TRBD2. Losses at the gene ends were 3 bases for V and 4 bases for J; bases not matched to a gene: 15. Germline values: CDR1 DFQATT, CDR2 SNEGSKA (reference sequence). CDR3 size: 17 residues.

This clonotype appeared a few times. J is TRBJ2-1 and V is TRBV2; 10 bases are shared with TRBD2. Germline lookup yields CDR1 SNHLY and CDR2 FYNNEI. Trimming at V came to 4 bases and at J to 6 bases, leaving 9 bases not matched to a gene. The CDR3 has 16 amino acids. The CDR3 DNA reads as TGTGCCAGCAGTGGCCTTATAGCGGGAGGCATCAATGAGCAGTTCTTC. This encodes CASSGLIAGGINEQFF. Supplemented by reference TRBV2 and TRBJ2-1, the full variable domain reads EPEVTQTPSHQVTQMGQEVILRCVPISNHLYFYWYRQILGQKVEFLVSFYNNEISEKSEIFDDQFSVERPDGSNFTLKIRSTKLEDSAMYFCASSGLIAGGINEQFFGPGTRLTVL.

The CDR3 DNA reads TGTGCCAGCAGCCCGGACGCGAACGGAGGCTACACCTTC. Protein: CASSPDANGGYTF. The chain joins TRBV7-9 to TRBJ1-2; D uncertain. V lost 5 bases to trimming and J lost 8 bases, with 15 bases between them. Germline V lookup: CDR1 SEHNR, CDR2 FQNEAQ (reference sequence). This CDR3 is built from 13 residues.

This rearrangement joins TRBV20-1 to TRBJ2-4; D not resolved. This CDR3 contains 13 residues. V was pared by 7 bases and J by 8 bases, with 18 bases between. From germline, CDR1 is DFQATT and CDR2 SNEGSKA (reference sequence). The CDR3 is CSVKSELGDIQYF. The CDR3 nucleotides read TGCAGTGTTAAGAGCGAGCTAGGTGACATTCAGTACTTC.

The chain carries TRBV20-1 and TRBJ1-1; D perhaps matches TRBD1 (6 bases). Germline lookup yields CDR1 DFQATT and CDR2 SNEGSKA (reference sequence). The CDR3 has 13 residues. The V gene lost 5 bases and the J gene lost 5 bases, with 15 bases spanning the gap. Written as DNA, the CDR3 is TGCAGTGCTGGGGGCCCCCTTTATACTGAAGCTTTCTTT. Amino acids: CSAGGPLYTEAFF.

The rearrangement uses TRBV29-1 and TRBJ2-7; 14 bases agree with TRBD2. Germline-derived CDR1 and CDR2 are SQVTM and ANQGSEA. Trimming took 4 bases from V and 5 from J; bases not matched to a gene: 13. The CDR3 length is 17 residues. CDR3 coding DNA: TGCAGCGTTGGGGGACCGCAGACTAGCGGGAGGGCCCACGAGCAGTACTTC. It encodes CSVGGPQTSGRAHEQYF.

This clonotype showed up just a few times. The V call is TRBV15, the J call TRBJ2-1; D not certain. CDR1 is LNHNV, CDR2 YYDKDF, per germline (reference sequence). Trimming left V 5 bases short and J 8 bases short, with 13 bases between. The CDR3 sequence is 13 residues long. The CDR3 spells CATSPRKSDEQFF. The DNA for the CDR3 is TGTGCCACCAGCCCGCGCAAGAGCGATGAGCAGTTCTTC.

This clonotype was detected a few times. The chain combines TRBV19 with TRBJ1-3; 7 nucleotides align to TRBD1. After removal of 7 bases from V and 4 bases from J, the junction contained 7 bases not matched to a gene. CDR1 LNHDA and CDR2 SQIVND come from the germline V gene (reference sequence). The CDR3 extends over 14 amino acids. The CDR3 DNA sequence: TGTGCCAGTACCTACAGGGGCGGCGGAAACACCATATATTTT. Protein: CASTYRGGGNTIYF.

The chain uses TRBV6-5 and TRBJ2-6, with D perhaps TRBD1 (5 bases). The CDR3 length is 16 residues. The germline V and J ends were trimmed by 7 bases and 0 bases, with 13 bases remaining between them. The germline CDR1 and CDR2 sequences are MNHEY and SVGAGI. CDR3 bases: TGTGCCAGCACCCCCGGCAGGGACTCTGGGGCCAACGTCCTGACTTTC. It codes for CASTPGRDSGANVLTF.